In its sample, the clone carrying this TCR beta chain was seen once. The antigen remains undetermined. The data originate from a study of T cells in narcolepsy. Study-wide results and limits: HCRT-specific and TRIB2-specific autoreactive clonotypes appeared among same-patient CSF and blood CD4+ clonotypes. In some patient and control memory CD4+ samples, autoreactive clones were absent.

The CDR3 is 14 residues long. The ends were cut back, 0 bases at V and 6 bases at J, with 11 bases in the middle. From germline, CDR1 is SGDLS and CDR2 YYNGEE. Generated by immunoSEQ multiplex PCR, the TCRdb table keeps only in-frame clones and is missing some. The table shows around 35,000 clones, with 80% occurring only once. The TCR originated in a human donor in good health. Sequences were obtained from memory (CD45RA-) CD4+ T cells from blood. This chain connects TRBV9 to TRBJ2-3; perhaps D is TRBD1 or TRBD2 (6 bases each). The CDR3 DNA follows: TGTGCCAGCAGCGTAGCGGGGGCCCTTGATACGCAGTATTTT. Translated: CASSVAGALDTQYF.